This passage covers 29 T cell receptor beta chains from one sample sequenced in a study of cytomegalovirus exposure and HLA in healthy donors. The PCR ran on 60 Vbeta and 13 Jbeta primers. Assay: immunoSEQ multiplex PCR; the TCRdb copy retains only in-frame clones and omits some. The sample yields about 160,000 clones, 84% seen once. Material: PBMCs. The receptor source for this set is a young man in good health and CMV-seronegative.

This chain links TRBV28 with TRBJ1-5; D may be TRBD1 (5 bases). The ends were cut back, 5 bases at V and 4 bases at J, with 12 bases in the middle. Germline CDR1 reads MDHEN; CDR2 reads SYDVKM. CDR3 length: 14 amino acids. The CDR3 loop is CASSTTGWNQPQHF. The CDR3 DNA follows: TGTGCCAGCAGTACCACAGGCTGGAATCAGCCCCAGCATTTT. Looking up the rest from reference TRBV28 and TRBJ1-5 gives the full variable domain: DVKVTQSSRYLVKRTGEKVFLECVQDMDHENMFWYRQDPGLGLRLIYFSYDVKMKEKGDIPEGYSVSREKKERFSLILESASTNQTSMYLCASSTTGWNQPQHFGDGTRLSIL.

The V gene is TRBV27, the J gene TRBJ2-4, with 11 positions matching TRBD1. The junction had 6 bases not matched to a gene; V was cut back by 5 bases and J by 6 bases. The CDR3 is made up of 15 amino acids. The V gene's germline CDR1 is MNHEY and CDR2 SMNVEV (reference sequence). For the CDR3, the DNA is TGTGCCAGCAGTCCCCGGACAGGGGGCTTAAACATTCAGTACTTC. Amino acid sequence: CASSPRTGGLNIQYF.

This clone has a handful of counts. This chain links TRBV30 with TRBJ2-2, with TRBD2 identical over 14 bases. V shed 5 bases, J shed 1 base, and the junction held 6 bases outside the gene matches. This CDR3 contains 17 residues. The germline V gene encodes CDR1 GTSNPN and CDR2 SVGIG (reference sequence). The CDR3 region has the DNA TGTGCCTGGGGGACTAGCGGGAGAGGTTGGAACACCGGGGAGCTGTTTTTT. Protein sequence: CAWGTSGRGWNTGELFF.

V is TRBV4-2 and J is TRBJ2-1; TRBD2 matches at 12 bases. Germline values: CDR1 LGHNA, CDR2 YNFKEQ. The trim removed 1 base at V and 4 bases at J, leaving 2 bases unmatched. The CDR3 runs to 16 residues. In DNA, the CDR3 is TGTGCCAGCAGCCAAGGGACTAGCGGGGAGTACAATGAGCAGTTCTTC. This gives the protein CASSQGTSGEYNEQFF.

This clone was observed once. The rearrangement joins TRBV5-1 to TRBJ1-2, with 7 bases aligning to TRBD1. Losses at the gene ends were 0 bases for V and 8 bases for J; bases not matched to a gene: 4. The CDR3 is 13 amino acids. Germline loops: CDR1 SGHRS, CDR2 YFSETQ. The CDR3 spells CASSLGLGGGYTF. The CDR3 bases are TGCGCCAGCAGCTTGGGCCTAGGGGGCGGCTACACCTTC.

This clone was detected once. The chain has TRBV19 and TRBJ1-4; no firm D call. The CDR3 is 15 residues long. Trimming removed 4 bases at V and 0 bases at J, with 9 bases between. The germline gives CDR1 LNHDA, CDR2 SQIVND (reference sequence). Written as DNA, the CDR3 is TGTGCCAGTAGTAGCGCCGGTGCAACTAATGAAAAACTGTTTTTT. It is translated as CASSSAGATNEKLFF.

The V call is TRBV7-2, the J call TRBJ1-5; 7 nucleotides line up with TRBD1. Germline values: CDR1 SGHTA, CDR2 FQGNSA. Germline trimming cut 4 bases from V and 3 bases from J; bases unmatched to any gene: 9. This CDR3 contains 16 residues. The CDR3 region has the DNA TGTGCCAGCAGCTACATTACAGGGGCCAACAATCAGCCCCAGCATTTT. Translation gives CASSYITGANNQPQHF.

As regards this clone: One end of the junction does not line up with germline, which may come from a read error. This sequence joins TRBV7-7 and TRBJ2-3, with 8 bases identical to TRBD2. This CDR3 has 16 amino acids. Per germline, CDR1 SSHAT and CDR2 FNYEAQ (reference sequence). The chain's CDR3 is CASSPGGGPNTDTQYF. The CDR3, as DNA: TGTGCTAGCAGCCCGGGGGGGGGTCCGAACACAGATACGCAGTATTTT.

This clone came up once. This chain uses TRBV4-3 with TRBJ2-1, with TRBD2 matching over 11 bases. V dropped 0 bases and J dropped 2; count of bases not matched to a gene: 6. The length of the CDR3 is 18 residues. The germline V gene has CDR1 LGHNA and CDR2 YSLEER. The CDR3 is CASSQDLSGRAPYNEQFF. The CDR3 bases are TGCGCCAGCAGCCAAGACCTTAGCGGGAGGGCTCCCTACAATGAGCAGTTCTTC.

For the CDR3, the DNA is TGCGCCAGCAGCACCGGGACAGGGACCCATGAGCAGTTCTTC. As protein: CASSTGTGTHEQFF. The chain carries TRBV5-1 and TRBJ2-1, with TRBD1 matching over 9 bases. CDR3 length: 14 amino acids. The germline V gene has CDR1 SGHRS and CDR2 YFSETQ. V dropped 4 bases and J dropped 8; count of bases not matched to a gene: 7.

The chain uses TRBV5-1 and TRBJ1-1; D gene uncertain. With 1 base removed from V and 4 bases from J, the gap between germline ends came to 5 bases. Germline V CDR1 and CDR2: SGHRS, YFSETQ. There are 12 residues in the CDR3. CDR3 nucleotide sequence: TGCGCCAGCAGCTTGCCGGGCACTGAAGCTTTCTTT. The encoded protein is CASSLPGTEAFF.

Only one count was recorded for this clone. This chain links TRBV11-3 with TRBJ1-1; D perhaps matches TRBD1 (5 bases). The CDR3 is 14 residues long. CDR1 SGHNT and CDR2 YENEEA come from the germline V gene. V shed 4 bases and J shed 6 bases, with 15 bases lying between them. The CDR3 bases are TGTGCCAGCAGCTCCGGGGGTTTAGGTCCTGAAGCTTTCTTT. It is translated as CASSSGGLGPEAFF.

This chain joins TRBV7-2 and TRBJ2-7; 11 bases map to TRBD1. J lost 3 bases, V lost 5 bases, and 9 bases had no gene match. CDR1 and CDR2 from the germline V gene are SGHTA and FQGNSA. The CDR3 is 16 amino acids. The CDR3 DNA sequence: TGTGCCAGCAGCCCCCGGAGCGGGACAGGGGGCTACGAGCAGTACTTC. Amino acid sequence: CASSPRSGTGGYEQYF.

The rearrangement links TRBV7-9 to TRBJ1-5, with 8 bases lining up with TRBD1. Germline-derived CDR1 and CDR2 are SEHNR and FQNEAQ (reference sequence). This CDR3 contains 18 residues. Trimming took 4 bases from V and 0 from J; bases not matched to a gene: 11. Here the CDR3 reads CASSSGQGGSYSNQPQHF. The CDR3 DNA reads TGTGCCAGCAGCTCTGGACAGGGAGGTTCGTATAGCAATCAGCCCCAGCATTTT.

Notes on this clone: Relative to the germline gene, one junction end is altered; a read error may explain this. The rearrangement uses TRBV7-9 and TRBJ1-2; no definite D call. Germline-derived CDR1 and CDR2 are SEHNR and FQNEAQ (reference sequence). The CDR3 runs to 12 residues. Written as DNA, the CDR3 is TGTTCCAGCTTAACAGAGAACTATGGCTACACCTTC. This translates into CSSLTENYGYTF.

V is TRBV7-9 and J is TRBJ2-3; 9 nucleotides line up with TRBD2. V was clipped by 5 bases and J by 1 base; unmatched bases: 7. CDR1 and CDR2 (germline): SEHNR, FQNEAQ (reference sequence). The CDR3 is 16 amino acids. The CDR3 coding sequence is TGTGCCAGCAGCCCCCTTCGCGGGGGGGGCACAGATACGCAGTATTTT. Translated, it gives CASSPLRGGGTDTQYF.

The DNA for the CDR3 is TGTGCCAGCAGCATTCCTAGCGGTCAAGCCCCAGATACGCAGTATTTT. This translates into CASSIPSGQAPDTQYF. The chain is built from TRBV7-3 and TRBJ2-3, with 7 bases matching TRBD2. Germline trimming cut 5 bases from V and 4 bases from J; bases unmatched to any gene: 12. The CDR3 sequence is 16 residues long. Germline V gene data show CDR1 as SGHTA and CDR2 as FQGTGA. Full variable domain (rest looked up from reference TRBV7-3 and TRBJ2-3): GAGVSQTPSNKVTEKGKYVELRCDPISGHTALYWYRQSLGQGPEFLIYFQGTGAADDSGLPNDRFFAVRPEGSVSTLKIQRTERGDSAVYLCASSIPSGQAPDTQYFGPGTRLTVL.

In its sample, this clone was seen once. The chain joins TRBV19 to TRBJ2-5; TRBD1 might be the D (5 bases). Trimming left V 9 bases short and J 0 bases short, with 11 bases between. The germline gives CDR1 LNHDA, CDR2 SQIVND (reference sequence). The CDR3 sequence is 13 residues long. The CDR3 DNA reads as TGTGCCAGCCGAGACAGCAACCAAGAGACCCAGTACTTC. This sequence encodes CASRDSNQETQYF.

This chain links TRBV7-8 with TRBJ2-2, with D possibly TRBD1 on 6 matching bases. In germline, CDR1 is SGHVS, CDR2 FQNEAQ. Trimming took 1 base from V and 7 from J, leaving 16 bases between them. CDR3 length: 16 residues. CDR3 in amino acids: CASSLESQGSGGELFF. Here the CDR3 DNA reads TGTGCCAGCAGCTTAGAATCACAGGGTTCGGGCGGGGAGCTGTTTTTT.

This rearrangement joins TRBV27 to TRBJ2-5, with TRBD1 as a possible D gene (6 bases). V was shortened by 6 bases and J by 5 bases, with 25 bases between the two germline ends. Germline V gives CDR1 MNHEY, CDR2 SMNVEV (reference sequence). The CDR3 contains 17 residues. This CDR3 reads CASSPSVGHTVLETQYF. For the CDR3, the DNA is TGTGCCAGCAGCCCCTCAGTGGGACACACAGTACTGGAGACCCAGTACTTC.

This chain connects TRBV7-2 to TRBJ1-1; 7 bases are a match to TRBD1. The CDR3 is 15 amino acids. J gave up 4 bases and V 5 bases, and 10 bases lay outside the gene matches. CDR1 and CDR2 (germline): SGHTA, FQGNSA. The DNA of the CDR3 is TGTGCCAGCAGCGACCAGGGACAGATAGGCACTGAAGCTTTCTTT. Protein: CASSDQGQIGTEAFF.

J is TRBJ2-7 and V is TRBV9; D is unresolved. The CDR3 extends over 14 amino acids. Trimming stripped 0 bases from V and 4 bases from J, with 11 bases between. The germline V gene has CDR1 SGDLS and CDR2 YYNGEE. CDR3 DNA: TGTGCCAGCAGCGTAGTAAACAGCCGTTACGAGCAGTACTTC. Protein sequence: CASSVVNSRYEQYF.

The chain recombines TRBV2 with TRBJ2-1; 9 bases align to TRBD2. The CDR3 length is 14 residues. Germline CDR1 SNHLY, CDR2 FYNNEI. The junction had 5 bases not matched to a gene; V was cut back by 7 bases and J by 4 bases. CDR3 coding DNA: TGTGCCAGCACCACGACTAGCGGATACAATGAGCAGTTCTTC. Amino acid sequence: CASTTTSGYNEQFF. The complete variable domain, with remaining parts taken from reference TRBV2 and TRBJ2-1, reads EPEVTQTPSHQVTQMGQEVILRCVPISNHLYFYWYRQILGQKVEFLVSFYNNEISEKSEIFDDQFSVERPDGSNFTLKIRSTKLEDSAMYFCASTTTSGYNEQFFGPGTRLTVL.

V usage is TRBV19 and J usage is TRBJ1-5; D perhaps matches TRBD1 (5 bases). V shed 3 bases and J shed 5 bases, with 11 bases lying between them. The germline V gene encodes CDR1 LNHDA and CDR2 SQIVND (reference sequence). This CDR3 comprises 14 residues. The CDR3 reads CASSMRRVDQPQHF. The CDR3 DNA sequence: TGTGCCAGTAGTATGCGCAGGGTCGATCAGCCCCAGCATTTT.

There are a few counts of this clone. J is TRBJ2-1 and V is TRBV27, with TRBD2 as a possible D gene (7 bases). Germline V gene data show CDR1 as MNHEY and CDR2 as SMNVEV (reference sequence). V gave up 6 bases and J gave up 2 bases, with 14 bases separating them. This CDR3 comprises 15 residues. The CDR3 protein is CASRRGGWTYNEQFF. The CDR3 DNA is TGTGCCAGCAGAAGGGGGGGCTGGACCTACAATGAGCAGTTCTTC.

V usage is TRBV4-1 and J usage is TRBJ2-1; a possible D gene is TRBD1 (5 bases). In germline, CDR1 is MGHRA, CDR2 YSYEKL. Trimming removed 3 bases at V and 5 bases at J, with 11 bases between. The length of the CDR3 is 14 residues. Here the CDR3 DNA reads TGCGCCAGCAGCCAGCCGACAGAGCACAATGAGCAGTTCTTC. Translated: CASSQPTEHNEQFF.

V usage is TRBV25-1 and J usage is TRBJ1-6; a weak D match, TRBD1 (6 bases). The CDR3 is 18 residues long. The germline V gene encodes CDR1 MGHDK and CDR2 SYGVNS. The ends were cut back, 4 bases at V and 4 bases at J, with 20 bases in the middle. CDR3 DNA sequence: TGTGCCAGCAGTGGGGGTTCATTTGCAGGGGAGTATAATTCACCCCTCCACTTT. Protein sequence: CASSGGSFAGEYNSPLHF.

In its sample, this clone was seen once. The V and J genes are TRBV14 and TRBJ1-1, with 7 bases lining up with TRBD1. The CDR3 has 13 amino acids. Germline V CDR1 and CDR2: SGHDN, FVKESK. V lost 5 bases and J lost 3; bases outside the gene matches: 3. The CDR3 nucleotides read TGTGCCAGCAGCAGGGGGCCGGACACTGAAGCTTTCTTT. Protein sequence: CASSRGPDTEAFF.

The chain carries TRBV21-1 and TRBJ2-7; TRBD2, the table's D call, was not compared with the DNA. TRBV21-1 is described as a pseudogene. The CDR3 is 17 residues long. DNA of the CDR3: TGTGCCAGCAGCAAAGGGACTAGCGGGGCGGCTTTCGACGAGCAGTACTTC. It specifies CASSKGTSGAAFDEQYF.